This T cell receptor (beta chain) was retrieved from a study of cytomegalovirus exposure and HLA in healthy donors. The PCR contained 60 Vbeta and 13 Jbeta primers. Clones were read by immunoSEQ multiplex PCR, and TCRdb kept only the in-frame ones, dropping some. The repertoire includes some 90,000 clones, about four fifths of them detected once, and 11% to 15% sits in the top ten. The trim removed 5 bases at V and 5 bases at J, leaving 10 bases unmatched. CDR1 and CDR2 (germline): SGHAT, FQNNGV. The CDR3 has 15 amino acids. Every donor was a healthy person donating bone marrow. The sequence derives from a woman between 70 and 85 years old in good health and CMV-seropositive. Input material: PBMCs. The genes are TRBV11-2 and TRBJ2-5, with 8 bases fitting TRBD1. The DNA for the CDR3 is TGTGCCAGCAGCCCTAGGACAGGGCGGAGGGAGACCCAGTACTTC. It yields the protein CASSPRTGRRETQYF.